This passage covers 31 T cell receptor beta chains from one sample sequenced in a study of blood T cell repertoires in COVID-19. Data came from immunoSEQ multiplex PCR; TCRdb stores just in-frame clones and leaves some out. The sample holds over 200,000 clones; approximately 86% are singletons and the top ten take approximately 0.69%. Material: peripheral blood. The source of these receptors is a man in his forties or fifties with acute or convalescent COVID-19.

This clone has only a few counts. The CDR3 region has the DNA TGTGCCAGCAGCTCCCGGACAGGGGCCACTGAAGCTTTCTTT. Translation: CASSSRTGATEAFF. J is TRBJ1-1 and V is TRBV5-6, with 9 nucleotides matching TRBD1. Trimming cost V 3 bases and J 4 bases; bases outside gene matches: 4. The CDR3 is made up of 14 amino acids. Germline V gene sequence: CDR1 SGHDT, CDR2 YYEEEE. Together with reference TRBV5-6 and TRBJ1-1, the CDR3 gives the full variable domain: DAGVTQSPTHLIKTRGQQVTLRCSPKSGHDTVSWYQQALGQGPQFIFQYYEEEERQRGNFPDRFSGHQFPNYSSELNVNALLLGDSALYLCASSSRTGATEAFFGQGTRLTVV.

The chain employs TRBV18 and TRBJ2-3, with TRBD1 matching over 7 bases. CDR1 and CDR2 from the germline V gene are KGHSH and LQKENI. The CDR3 spans 15 residues. V was pared by 0 bases and J by 6 bases, with 6 bases of the junction left unmatched. The CDR3 sequence: CASSPPVTGSDTQYF. CDR3 sequence (DNA): TGTGCCAGCTCACCACCGGTGACAGGGTCCGATACGCAGTATTTT.

The genes are TRBV29-1 and TRBJ1-2, with D perhaps matching TRBD1 (6 bases). The length of the CDR3 is 14 residues. V was pared by 6 bases and J by 4 bases, with 18 bases between. The V gene's germline CDR1 is SQVTM and CDR2 ANQGSEA. CDR3 DNA sequence: TGCAGCGTCCGGTCTGAGGGGGTGGGCTATGGCTACACCTTC. It translates to CSVRSEGVGYGYTF.

J is TRBJ1-6 and V is TRBV7-6; D remains ambiguous. The CDR3 sequence is 12 residues long. The ends were cut back, 6 bases at V and 4 bases at J, with 4 bases in the middle. Per germline, CDR1 SGHVS and CDR2 FNYEAQ. CDR3 region: CASSRYNSPLHF. DNA of the CDR3: TGTGCCAGCAGTCGGTATAATTCACCCCTCCACTTT.

The chain couples TRBV28 to TRBJ2-3; 11 bases map to TRBD2. With 3 bases clipped from V and 3 bases from J, the junction kept 5 bases outside the gene matches. This CDR3 comprises 16 residues. Germline V lookup: CDR1 MDHEN, CDR2 SYDVKM. This chain's CDR3 is CASSLGTSGRTDTQYF. CDR3 nucleotides: TGTGCCAGCAGTTTGGGCACTAGCGGGAGAACAGATACGCAGTATTTT.

The V call is TRBV4-3, the J call TRBJ2-1; D remains unclear. CDR1 and CDR2 (germline): LGHNA, YSLEER. This CDR3 is built from 15 residues. V gave up 1 base and J gave up 2 bases, with 9 bases separating them. In nucleotides, the CDR3 is TGCGCCAGCAGCCAAGCGGGTGGAACCTACAATGAGCAGTTCTTC. Its translation: CASSQAGGTYNEQFF.

This clone appeared a single time. The rearrangement joins TRBV27 to TRBJ2-5, with TRBD2 identical over 7 bases. The V segment lost 4 bases and the J segment 4 bases; nucleotides outside the gene matches: 12. Germline loops: CDR1 MNHEY, CDR2 SMNVEV (reference sequence). The CDR3 sequence is 16 residues long. The CDR3 bases are TGTGCCAGCAGTTCTCTAGCGGAGGGGCCCCCAGAGACCCAGTACTTC. Translation gives CASSSLAEGPPETQYF.

The CDR3 loop is CASSFDRGNEQFF. In nucleotides, the CDR3 is TGTGCCAGCAGTTTCGACAGGGGCAATGAGCAGTTCTTC. The V gene is TRBV12-3 or TRBV12-4, the J gene TRBJ2-1; 8 bases align to TRBD1. Germline trimming cut 3 bases from V and 6 bases from J; bases unmatched to any gene: 1. The CDR3 loop spans 13 amino acids.

V gene TRBV5-1 combines with J gene TRBJ1-4, with no clear D. Germline V lookup: CDR1 SGHRS, CDR2 YFSETQ. This CDR3 spans 15 amino acids. Trimming took off 0 bases at V and 5 bases at J, with 11 bases between the two ends. This chain's CDR3 is CASSLALTGNEKLFF. The CDR3 coding sequence is TGCGCCAGCAGCTTGGCCTTGACGGGGAATGAAAAACTGTTTTTT. The whole variable domain, remainder taken from reference TRBV5-1 and TRBJ1-4, is KAGVTQTPRYLIKTRGQQVTLSCSPISGHRSVSWYQQTPGQGLQFLFEYFSETQRNKGNFPGRFSGRQFSNSRSEMNVSTLELGDSALYLCASSLALTGNEKLFFGSGTQLSVL.

The V gene is TRBV13, the J gene TRBJ2-2; possibly TRBD1 for D (6 bases). The germline CDR1 and CDR2 sequences are PRHDT and FYEKMQ (reference sequence). V was shortened by 6 bases and J by 0 bases, with 14 bases between the two germline ends. CDR3 length equals 16 residues. Here the CDR3 DNA reads TGTGCCAGCAGTCAGATGGGACACTCGAACACCGGGGAGCTGTTTTTT. The encoded protein is CASSQMGHSNTGELFF.

The CDR3: CATSTAGSGPSYNEQFF. The CDR3 bases are TGTGCCACCAGCACTGCGGGGTCAGGCCCTTCCTACAATGAGCAGTTCTTC. The chain employs TRBV15 and TRBJ2-1; a weak D match, TRBD2 (6 bases). In germline, CDR1 is LNHNV, CDR2 YYDKDF (reference sequence). This CDR3 comprises 17 residues. V was trimmed by 4 bases and J by 1 base, leaving 17 bases between them.

This clone was observed once. The genes are TRBV5-4 and TRBJ2-2; TRBD2 matches 13 bases. Germline V lookup: CDR1 SGHNT, CDR2 YYREEE (reference sequence). The V gene end was trimmed by 4 bases and the J gene end by 4 bases; junction bases not matched to a gene: 7. The CDR3 has 17 residues. CDR3 sequence reads: CASSRGLAGPATGELFF. CDR3 DNA sequence: TGTGCCAGCAGCCGGGGACTAGCGGGGCCAGCCACCGGGGAGCTGTTTTTT. The full variable domain, in which reference TRBV5-4 and TRBJ2-2 provide the parts outside the CDR3, is ETGVTQSPTHLIKTRGQQVTLRCSSQSGHNTVSWYQQALGQGPQFIFQYYREEENGRGNFPPRFSGLQFPNYSSELNVNALELDDSALYLCASSRGLAGPATGELFFGEGSRLTVL.

The chain joins TRBV10-1 to TRBJ1-5; D gene unclear. V was cut by 4 bases and J by 1 base, with 8 bases left in between. CDR1 is WNHNN, CDR2 SYGVQD, per germline (reference sequence). The CDR3 consists of 14 residues. CDR3: CASSAGSSNQPQHF. Written as DNA, the CDR3 is TGCGCCAGCAGTGCAGGTTCAAGCAATCAGCCCCAGCATTTT.

This chain connects TRBV20-1 to TRBJ2-6; no definite D call. This CDR3 is 14 amino acids long. Trimming took off 3 bases at V and 0 bases at J, with 6 bases between the two ends. Germline CDR1 and CDR2: DFQATT and SNEGSKA (reference sequence). Written as DNA, the CDR3 is TGCAGTGCTAGTAAGAGCTCTGGGGCCAACGTCCTGACTTTC. Translation gives CSASKSSGANVLTF.

This chain links TRBV13 with TRBJ1-1; D is possibly TRBD1 (6 bases). The V end lost 4 bases, the J end lost 5 bases, and 14 bases lay between the germline ends. Per the germline V gene, CDR1 is PRHDT and CDR2 is FYEKMQ (reference sequence). The CDR3 length is 14 residues. The CDR3 region has the DNA TGTGCCAGCAGCTCTGACAGGATTCGGACTGAAGCTTTCTTT. Translating it yields CASSSDRIRTEAFF.

This rearrangement joins TRBV19 to TRBJ2-3; 9 bases agree with TRBD1. Trimming took 4 bases from V and 4 from J; bases not matched to a gene: 6. Germline loops: CDR1 LNHDA, CDR2 SQIVND (reference sequence). This CDR3 region has 15 residues. CDR3 bases: TGTGCCAGTAGTAGAACAGGGGGCGACGCAGATACGCAGTATTTT. Its translation: CASSRTGGDADTQYF.

The J gene is TRBJ2-7, the V gene TRBV24-1, with a possible D match to TRBD1 (5 bases). In germline, CDR1 is KGHDR, CDR2 SFDVKD. CDR3 size: 13 residues. The V end lost 6 bases, the J end lost 5 bases, and 13 bases lay between the germline ends. CDR3 sequence (DNA): TGTGCCACCAGTCAAAGGGGTCGCCACGAGCAGTACTTC. Its protein is CATSQRGRHEQYF.

The genes are TRBV11-3 and TRBJ2-7; TRBD2 agrees at 9 bases. Germline V CDR1 and CDR2: SGHNT, YENEEA. CDR3 length equals 17 residues. The junction had 11 bases not matched to a gene; V was cut back by 1 base and J by 4 bases. The CDR3 bases are TGTGCCAGCAGCTTAGCCCCTGGGCGGGGGGGACCTTACGAGCAGTACTTC. Translating it yields CASSLAPGRGGPYEQYF.

The gene calls are TRBV13 and TRBJ1-2; 8 bases match TRBD1. V was clipped by 0 bases and J by 3 bases; unmatched bases: 0. This CDR3 is 14 amino acids long. The germline V gene has CDR1 PRHDT and CDR2 FYEKMQ (reference sequence). The CDR3: CASSLGQGDYGYTF. The CDR3 DNA reads as TGTGCCAGCAGCTTAGGACAGGGGGACTATGGCTACACCTTC.

The rearrangement links TRBV4-3 to TRBJ2-2; D is perhaps TRBD2 (6 bases). CDR3 size: 15 residues. Germline CDR1 and CDR2: LGHNA and YSLEER. Trimming took off 4 bases at V and 0 bases at J, with 9 bases between the two ends. DNA for the CDR3: TGCGCCAGCAGCCGGGGGGTTACGAACACCGGGGAGCTGTTTTTT. Protein sequence: CASSRGVTNTGELFF.

This clone was observed a single time. V gene TRBV30 combines with J gene TRBJ1-6; 9 positions match TRBD1. Germline V gene sequence: CDR1 GTSNPN, CDR2 SVGIG (reference sequence). The CDR3 is 13 amino acids. Trimming at V came to 5 bases and at J to 8 bases, leaving 4 bases not matched to a gene. The CDR3 nucleotides are TGTGCCTGGGGGGACAGGGATGATTCACCCCTCCACTTT. Amino acid sequence: CAWGDRDDSPLHF.

The gene calls are TRBV4-2 and TRBJ2-7; 10 nucleotides agree with TRBD2. The CDR3 totals 20 residues. Germline assignment: CDR1 LGHNA and CDR2 YNFKEQ. Unmatched junction bases numbered 19, after V lost 3 bases and J lost 2 bases. CDR3: CASSQGFGAGGFKGPYEQYF. The DNA for the CDR3 is TGTGCCAGCAGCCAGGGATTCGGAGCGGGAGGGTTTAAAGGGCCCTACGAGCAGTACTTC.

V is TRBV4-2 and J is TRBJ2-1, with 11 bases lining up with TRBD2. Germline assignment: CDR1 LGHNA and CDR2 YNFKEQ. Trimming took 0 bases from V and 4 from J; bases not matched to a gene: 8. This CDR3 has 18 amino acids. The DNA for the CDR3 is TGTGCCAGCAGCCAAGAGTCTCGACTAGCGGGACTATACAATGAGCAGTTCTTC. It translates to CASSQESRLAGLYNEQFF.

V usage is TRBV5-1 and J usage is TRBJ2-7; TRBD2 agrees at 7 bases. This CDR3 contains 14 residues. Trimming removed 4 bases from V and 1 base from J; junction bases left unmatched: 5. Germline V CDR1 and CDR2: SGHRS, YFSETQ. The CDR3 bases are TGCGCCAGCAGCCGTGCGGGGGATTCCTACGAGCAGTACTTC. It translates to CASSRAGDSYEQYF.

J is TRBJ1-3 and V is TRBV4-2; no definite D call. The CDR3 runs 15 residues. In germline, CDR1 is LGHNA, CDR2 YNFKEQ. The V end was cut by 0 bases, the J end by 1 base, with 7 bases between. CDR3 DNA sequence: TGTGCCAGCAGCCAAGAGGGCAGGTCTGGAAACACCATATATTTT. The encoded protein is CASSQEGRSGNTIYF.

This clone was seen more than once but under ten times. The chain has TRBV23-1 and TRBJ1-2; D not certain. TRBV23-1 is placed among ORFs of uncertain function. Trimming cost V 8 bases and J 8 bases, with 21 bases left between them. The CDR3 loop spans 14 amino acids. This CDR3 is CASGPEGRRRGYTF. CDR3 nucleotide sequence: TGCGCCAGCGGCCCGGAAGGGCGAAGGAGGGGCTACACCTTC.

The rearrangement joins TRBV11-2 to TRBJ2-7; D call uncertain. Between the trimmed V and J ends, which lost 0 bases and 0 bases, there was a span of 6 bases. Per the germline V gene, CDR1 is SGHAT and CDR2 is FQNNGV. The CDR3 contains 14 residues. In DNA form, the CDR3 reads TGTGCCAGCAGCTTAGACTACCTCTCCTACGAGCAGTACTTC. Residues: CASSLDYLSYEQYF.

Written as DNA, the CDR3 is TGTGCCAGCAGTGAAGCGCTCTGGCAGGGGAGTGAAAAACTGTTTTTT. It is translated as CASSEALWQGSEKLFF. V is TRBV6-1 and J is TRBJ1-4; a weak D match, TRBD1 (6 bases). Germline V gene data show CDR1 as MNHNS and CDR2 as SASEGT. The CDR3 has 16 amino acids. Trimming pared 0 bases from V and 7 bases from J, leaving 15 bases between.

V is TRBV5-1 and J is TRBJ1-2, with 10 bases matching TRBD1. CDR1 is SGHRS and CDR2 is YFSETQ in the germline V gene. V lost 3 bases to trimming and J lost 7 bases; unmatched junction nucleotides: 3. This CDR3 is built from 13 residues. The CDR3 loop reads CASSWGDRGGYTF. Written as DNA, the CDR3 is TGCGCCAGCAGCTGGGGGGACAGGGGTGGCTACACCTTC.

This clone appeared a few times. V is TRBV10-1 and J is TRBJ2-1; 8 bases fit TRBD2. V dropped 0 bases and J dropped 4; count of bases not matched to a gene: 5. This CDR3 has 16 residues. Germline-derived CDR1 and CDR2 are WNHNN and SYGVQD (reference sequence). DNA for the CDR3: TGCGCCAGCAGTGAGTCGTGGCGGGGGGCATACAATGAGCAGTTCTTC. Protein: CASSESWRGAYNEQFF.

The rearrangement joins TRBV12-3 or TRBV12-4 to TRBJ2-5; no firm D call. The length of the CDR3 is 13 residues. The V and J ends lost 6 bases and 3 bases respectively, with 11 bases between them. The CDR3 DNA reads TGTGCCAGCAGGTCGACATGGGAAGAGACCCAGTACTTC. Translating it yields CASRSTWEETQYF.